This T cell receptor beta chain originates from a study of response to subunit inactivated influenza vaccine. General observations from the study: After each seasonal influenza vaccination, few new T cells are recruited, the authors suggested.

This clonotype occurred a few times. Its cognate antigen is unknown. Using its own MiXCR run on the RT-PCR reads, TCRdb lists one record per CDR3 protein. The table lists roughly 700,000 distinct CDR3 sequences, around 14% of them singletons. The source was PBMCs from blood, collected 12 days after vaccination. The receptor was isolated from a man between 45 and 60 years old who received an inactivated influenza vaccine.

CDR3 amino acids: CASSLVVGTGGHEQYF. CDR3 sequence (DNA): TGTGCCAGCAGCTTAGTGGTCGGGACAGGGGGTCACGAGCAGTACTTC. This chain connects TRBV7-2 to TRBJ2-7; 11 bases align to TRBD1. The V gene's germline CDR1 is SGHTA and CDR2 FQGNSA. The V and J ends lost 1 base and 5 bases, in that order; junction bases with no gene match: 7. This CDR3 is built from 16 residues.